These 8 T cell receptor beta chains originate from one sample sequenced in a study of neurological immune-mediated disorders. TCRdb re-derived calls from the 5' RACE reads in MiXCR, one entry per CDR3 protein. The table lists roughly 56,000 distinct CDR3 sequences, around 10% of them singletons. The sequencing sample was made of PBMCs. The receptor source for this set is a man aged 55 to 70 in good health.

This clonotype has a count of ten or more. The chain carries TRBV12-3 or TRBV12-4 and TRBJ2-1; TRBD2 might be the D (5 bases). This CDR3 region has 15 residues. With 3 bases removed from V and 0 bases from J, the gap between germline ends came to 9 bases. The DNA for the CDR3 is TGTGCCAGCAGTTTCCTGGGGAGCTCCTACAATGAGCAGTTCTTC. Residues: CASSFLGSSYNEQFF.

This clonotype was seen many times. V usage is TRBV7-3 and J usage is TRBJ2-1, with D perhaps TRBD2 (6 bases). Germline-derived CDR1 and CDR2 are SGHTA and FQGTGA. CDR3 length equals 14 residues. The V and J ends lost 1 base and 5 bases respectively, with 9 bases between them. The CDR3 bases are TGTGCCAGCAGCTTAAGCGGAGGGGACAATGAGCAGTTCTTC. This encodes CASSLSGGDNEQFF.

This clonotype showed up many times. This chain uses TRBV29-1 with TRBJ2-5; D may be TRBD1 or TRBD2 (6 bases each). Between the trimmed V and J ends, which lost 8 bases and 1 base, there was a span of 8 bases. The CDR3 loop spans 11 amino acids. The germline CDR1 and CDR2 sequences are SQVTM and ANQGSEA. The CDR3 is CSTGAQETQYF. The CDR3 bases are TGCAGCACGGGGGCCCAAGAGACCCAGTACTTC.

This clonotype was seen ten or more times. The rearrangement joins TRBV7-2 to TRBJ2-5; unclear D gene. The CDR3 length is 13 residues. Trimming shortened V by 6 bases and J by 2 bases, and 10 bases separated the two germline ends. Germline V gene data show CDR1 as SGHTA and CDR2 as FQGNSA. The CDR3 reads CASRPGSQETQYF. The CDR3 nucleotides are TGTGCCAGCAGGCCGGGTTCACAAGAGACCCAGTACTTC.

This clonotype was counted ten times or more. The chain carries TRBV7-3 and TRBJ2-7; D is uncertain. V dropped 4 bases and J dropped 6 bases, with 10 bases sitting between them. Per the germline V gene, CDR1 is SGHTA and CDR2 is FQGTGA. The CDR3 loop spans 12 amino acids. The CDR3: CASSSFSGEQYF. The CDR3 region has the DNA TGTGCCAGCAGCTCCTTTTCCGGCGAGCAGTACTTC.

There are many counts of this clonotype. The V call is TRBV5-6, the J call TRBJ2-7; D is possibly TRBD2 (5 bases). The germline V gene has CDR1 SGHDT and CDR2 YYEEEE. The V end lost 1 base, the J end lost 7 bases, and 12 bases lay between the germline ends. There are 13 residues in the CDR3. The CDR3 protein is CASSLNPTTEQYF. CDR3 nucleotide sequence: TGTGCCAGCAGCTTGAACCCGACTACGGAGCAGTACTTC.

The rearrangement links TRBV19 to TRBJ1-2; 9 bases match TRBD1. The V segment lost 7 bases and the J segment 6 bases; nucleotides outside the gene matches: 3. Germline V lookup: CDR1 LNHDA, CDR2 SQIVND (reference sequence). CDR3 length equals 12 residues. CDR3 nucleotide sequence: TGTGCCAGTACCGACAGGGGGGATGGCTACACCTTC. This codes for CASTDRGDGYTF. Full variable domain (outside the CDR3, taken from reference TRBV19 and TRBJ1-2): DGGITQSPKYLFRKEGQNVTLSCEQNLNHDAMYWYRQDPGQGLRLIYYSQIVNDFQKGDIAEGYSVSREKKESFPLTVTSAQKNPTAFYLCASTDRGDGYTFGSGTRLTVV.

Ten or more counts support this clonotype. J is TRBJ2-7 and V is TRBV20-1, with 9 positions matching TRBD1. The germline V gene encodes CDR1 DFQATT and CDR2 SNEGSKA (reference sequence). This CDR3 is built from 15 residues. The ends lost 0 bases at V and 5 bases at J; junction bases unmatched: 8. The CDR3 DNA reads as TGCAGTGCTAGAGAGTACAGGGGGCGCTTAGACGAGCAGTACTTC. Its protein product is CSAREYRGRLDEQYF.